A single sample is the source of the 5 T cell receptor beta chains below, sequenced in a study of chemoradiotherapy in HPV16-positive cancers. Libraries were prepared by immunoSEQ multiplex PCR; TCRdb keeps only in-frame clonotypes and omits some of them. The profile covers some 13,000 clones, with about four fifths appearing a single time and 0.8% to 1.1% taken by the ten largest. This specimen was acquired from a patient who underwent chemoradiotherapy. The receptors originated from a human donor with HPV-associated anogenital cancer.

This rearrangement joins TRBV6-6 to TRBJ2-2, with 10 bases aligning to TRBD1. Germline V gene data show CDR1 as MNHNY and CDR2 as SVGAGI (reference sequence). This CDR3 is 16 amino acids long. Trimming cost V 6 bases and J 5 bases; bases outside gene matches: 9. This chain's CDR3 is CASSRAGTGVTGELFF. CDR3 coding DNA: TGTGCCAGCAGCAGGGCCGGGACAGGGGTGACCGGGGAGCTGTTTTTT.

The rearrangement uses TRBV5-1 and TRBJ2-7, with 7 bases fitting TRBD1. Germline V gene sequence: CDR1 SGHRS, CDR2 YFSETQ. The CDR3 extends over 13 amino acids. J gave up 5 bases and V 3 bases, and 5 bases lay outside the gene matches. CDR3 coding DNA: TGCGCCAGCAGCTACAGACAGGGTCACGAGCAGTACTTC. Amino acids: CASSYRQGHEQYF.

The chain has TRBV27 and TRBJ2-7; no definite D call. CDR1 is MNHEY, CDR2 SMNVEV, per germline (reference sequence). V was clipped by 1 base and J by 3 bases, with 7 bases between them. The CDR3 sequence is 13 residues long. CDR3 in amino acids: CASSLFLLYEQYF. DNA for the CDR3: TGTGCCAGCAGTTTATTTCTCCTCTACGAGCAGTACTTC.

CDR3 region: CASSQSWGGTEAFF. DNA for the CDR3: TGTGCCAGCAGCCAGAGTTGGGGGGGGACTGAAGCTTTCTTT. This chain links TRBV5-8 with TRBJ1-1; D is possibly TRBD1 (5 bases). Trimming cost V 4 bases and J 5 bases, with 15 bases left between them. In germline, CDR1 is SGHTS, CDR2 YDEGEE. The CDR3 is 14 residues long. Full variable domain (missing parts from reference TRBV5-8 and TRBJ1-1): EAGVTQSPTHLIKTRGQQATLRCSPISGHTSVYWYQQALGLGLQFLLWYDEGEERNRGNFPPRFSGRQFPNYSSELNVNALELEDSALYLCASSQSWGGTEAFFGQGTRLTVV.

The chain couples TRBV28 to TRBJ1-2; D is uncertain. Germline lookup yields CDR1 MDHEN and CDR2 SYDVKM. Trimming took 6 bases from V and 8 from J, leaving 19 bases between them. The CDR3 contains 14 residues. The CDR3 loop reads CASRTQGLSRGYTF. CDR3 DNA: TGTGCCAGCAGGACCCAAGGGTTGTCGAGAGGCTACACCTTC.